Shown below are 15 T cell receptor beta chains from a single sample sequenced in a study of chemoradiotherapy in HPV16-positive cancers. Method: immunoSEQ multiplex PCR; TCRdb's copy keeps in-frame clones and lacks some. Here the sample spans 15,000 to 20,000 clones, around 74% being singletons. This specimen was collected from a patient who underwent chemoradiotherapy. The receptors here all came from a human donor with HPV-associated anogenital cancer.

The sample holds a few counts of this clone. V gene TRBV5-6 combines with J gene TRBJ1-6; D gene uncertain. This CDR3 is 14 amino acids long. Germline assignment: CDR1 SGHDT and CDR2 YYEEEE. Between the trimmed V and J ends, which lost 0 bases and 11 bases, there was a span of 12 bases. The CDR3 sequence: CASSLGPGSTPLHF. The CDR3 bases are TGTGCCAGCAGCTTGGGGCCGGGATCTACACCCCTCCACTTT.

In this sample, this clone turned up once. The chain combines TRBV18 with TRBJ2-3, with 11 bases that match TRBD1. V shed 8 bases and J 3 bases; nucleotides not matched to a gene: 7. CDR3 length: 15 residues. Germline V gene data show CDR1 as KGHSH and CDR2 as LQKENI. CDR3 in DNA: TGTGCCAGCGACCCGGGACAGGGGGTTACAGATACGCAGTATTTT. Protein: CASDPGQGVTDTQYF.

Only one count was recorded for this clone. The chain recombines TRBV4-3 with TRBJ2-7, with 9 bases that match TRBD2. This CDR3 has 18 residues. Germline CDR1 reads LGHNA; CDR2 reads YSLEER. Trimming at V came to 1 base and at J to 2 bases, leaving 12 bases not matched to a gene. This CDR3 reads CASSQAAQRSGGTYEQYF. In DNA, the CDR3 is TGCGCCAGCAGCCAAGCCGCACAGCGTAGCGGGGGAACCTACGAGCAGTACTTC.

The chain links TRBV7-9 to TRBJ2-3, with 7 bases fitting TRBD2. Looked up from germline, CDR1 is SEHNR and CDR2 is FQNEAQ (reference sequence). The CDR3 sequence is 16 residues long. V gave up 0 bases and J gave up 3 bases; unmatched junction bases: 6. The CDR3 bases are TGTGCCAGCAGCTTAGCGCTCCGGGGGGATACAGATACGCAGTATTTT. This gives the protein CASSLALRGDTDTQYF.

This chain uses TRBV5-1 with TRBJ2-5, with 8 bases identical to TRBD2. V gave up 7 bases and J gave up 4 bases; unmatched junction bases: 6. Germline V gene data show CDR1 as SGHRS and CDR2 as YFSETQ. The CDR3 spans 13 residues. The CDR3 is CASSGTSGETQYF. The CDR3 DNA is TGCGCCAGCTCCGGGACTAGTGGAGAGACCCAGTACTTC.

V gene TRBV25-1 combines with J gene TRBJ2-2; no clear D gene. V lost 4 bases and J 6 bases, leaving 9 bases between the germline ends. The CDR3 loop spans 13 amino acids. Germline assignment: CDR1 MGHDK and CDR2 SYGVNS. For the CDR3, the DNA is TGTGCCAGCAGTGCGTCATATCCCGGGGAGCTGTTTTTT. This gives the protein CASSASYPGELFF.

The CDR3 DNA follows: TGTGCCAGCAGCGGATTGACCGGAGACCTGACTTTC. This gives the protein CASSGLTGDLTF. This rearrangement joins TRBV11-3 to TRBJ2-6; D is undetermined. The CDR3 runs to 12 residues. CDR1 is SGHNT and CDR2 is YENEEA in the germline V gene. The V end lost 5 bases, the J end lost 15 bases, and 14 bases lay between the germline ends.

The CDR3 spells CAGRPVVGGNYGYTF. CDR3 coding DNA: TGTGCTGGTCGCCCCGTGGTCGGGGGAAACTATGGCTACACCTTC. This chain connects TRBV12-5 to TRBJ1-2; D is possibly TRBD1 (5 bases). This CDR3 comprises 15 residues. Germline-derived CDR1 and CDR2 are LGHNT and FRNRAP. V lost 11 bases and J 2 bases, leaving 21 bases between the germline ends.

This clone was seen a few times. This chain's CDR3 is CASSFNTGELFF. CDR3 DNA: TGTGCCAGCAGTTTTAACACCGGGGAGCTGTTTTTT. V usage is TRBV27 and J usage is TRBJ2-2; D remains ambiguous. CDR1 MNHEY and CDR2 SMNVEV come from the germline V gene (reference sequence). V lost 3 bases to trimming and J lost 2 bases, with 1 base between them. This CDR3 region has 12 residues.

This clone was observed a handful of times. The chain employs TRBV2 and TRBJ2-1; D call uncertain. Germline CDR1 is SNHLY and CDR2 is FYNNEI. The CDR3 spans 11 residues. Trimming cost V 4 bases and J 8 bases, with 6 bases left between them. The CDR3 here is CASSGFDEQFF. The CDR3 nucleotides are TGTGCCAGCAGTGGTTTCGATGAGCAGTTCTTC.

The chain couples TRBV29-1 to TRBJ2-1; D may be TRBD2 (5 bases). Between the trimmed V and J ends, which lost 6 bases and 4 bases, there was a span of 10 bases. Germline V lookup: CDR1 SQVTM, CDR2 ANQGSEA. The CDR3 totals 12 residues. CDR3 in amino acids: CSVGSRYNEQFF. In nucleotides, the CDR3 is TGCAGCGTGGGGAGTAGGTACAATGAGCAGTTCTTC.

In DNA, the CDR3 is TGTGCCAGCAGCGGGGACAGGGCAAGGTATGGCTACACCTTC. Protein sequence: CASSGDRARYGYTF. The chain recombines TRBV2 with TRBJ1-2; 9 nucleotides match TRBD1. There are 14 residues in the CDR3. With V trimmed by 6 bases and J by 5 bases, 7 bases remained unmatched. Germline lookup yields CDR1 SNHLY and CDR2 FYNNEI. Full variable domain (rest looked up from reference TRBV2 and TRBJ1-2): EPEVTQTPSHQVTQMGQEVILRCVPISNHLYFYWYRQILGQKVEFLVSFYNNEISEKSEIFDDQFSVERPDGSNFTLKIRSTKLEDSAMYFCASSGDRARYGYTFGSGTRLTVV.

J is TRBJ1-3 and V is TRBV5-1; possible D gene TRBD1, 6 bases. The CDR3 has 15 amino acids. Trimming removed 5 bases at V and 1 base at J, with 13 bases between. CDR1 is SGHRS and CDR2 is YFSETQ in the germline V gene. DNA for the CDR3: TGCGCCAGCAGTTCCCAGGGGTTATCTGGAAACACCATATATTTT. Translated: CASSSQGLSGNTIYF.

The chain employs TRBV4-2 and TRBJ2-5, with TRBD2 as a possible D gene (6 bases). Germline CDR1 LGHNA, CDR2 YNFKEQ. The CDR3 totals 16 residues. Trimming took off 5 bases at V and 4 bases at J, with 20 bases between the two ends. CDR3 in amino acids: CASSFGDGGPGETQYF. Here the CDR3 DNA reads TGTGCCAGCAGCTTTGGGGATGGAGGGCCCGGAGAGACCCAGTACTTC.

This sequence joins TRBV5-1 and TRBJ2-1; D may match TRBD1 or TRBD2 (5 bases each). There are 12 residues in the CDR3. V lost 2 bases and J lost 9, with 9 bases in between. CDR1 is SGHRS and CDR2 is YFSETQ in the germline V gene. The CDR3 spells CASSFKGSEQFF. CDR3 coding DNA: TGCGCCAGCAGCTTCAAGGGGAGTGAGCAGTTCTTC.